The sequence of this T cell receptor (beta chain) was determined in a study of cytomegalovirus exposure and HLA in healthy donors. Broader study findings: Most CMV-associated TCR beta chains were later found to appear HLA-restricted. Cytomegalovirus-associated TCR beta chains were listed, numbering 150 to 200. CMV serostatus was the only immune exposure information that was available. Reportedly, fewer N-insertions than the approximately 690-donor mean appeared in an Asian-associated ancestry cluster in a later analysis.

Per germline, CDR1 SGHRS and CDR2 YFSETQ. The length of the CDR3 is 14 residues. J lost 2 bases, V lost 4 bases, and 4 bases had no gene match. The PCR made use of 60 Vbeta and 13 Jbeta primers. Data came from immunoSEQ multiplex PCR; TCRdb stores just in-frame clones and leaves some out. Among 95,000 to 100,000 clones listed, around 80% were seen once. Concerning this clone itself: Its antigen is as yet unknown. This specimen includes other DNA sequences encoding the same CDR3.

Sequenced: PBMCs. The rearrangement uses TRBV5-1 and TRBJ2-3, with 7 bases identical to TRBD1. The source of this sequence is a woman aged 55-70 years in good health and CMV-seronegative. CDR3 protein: CASSLGQATDTQYF. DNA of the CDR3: TGCGCCAGCAGCCTAGGACAGGCCACAGATACGCAGTATTTT.